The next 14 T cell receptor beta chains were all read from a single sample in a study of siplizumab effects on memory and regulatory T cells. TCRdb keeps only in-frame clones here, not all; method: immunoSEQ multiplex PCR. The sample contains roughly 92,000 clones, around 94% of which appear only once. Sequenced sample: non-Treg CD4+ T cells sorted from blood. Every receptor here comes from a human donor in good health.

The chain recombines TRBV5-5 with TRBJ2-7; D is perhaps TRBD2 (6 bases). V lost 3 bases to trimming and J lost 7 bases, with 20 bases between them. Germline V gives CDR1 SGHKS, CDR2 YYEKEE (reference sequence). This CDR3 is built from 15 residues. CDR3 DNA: TGTGCCAGCAGCTCCCGACTAGTAGTGGGACGGGAGCAGTACTTC. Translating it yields CASSSRLVVGREQYF.

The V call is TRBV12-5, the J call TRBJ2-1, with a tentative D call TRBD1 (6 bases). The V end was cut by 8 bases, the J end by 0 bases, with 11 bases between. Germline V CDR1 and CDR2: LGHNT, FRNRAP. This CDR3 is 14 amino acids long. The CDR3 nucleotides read TGTGCTAGTAGGGCGGACAGCTCCTACAATGAGCAGTTCTTC. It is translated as CASRADSSYNEQFF. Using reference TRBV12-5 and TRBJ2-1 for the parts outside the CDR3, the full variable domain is DARVTQTPRHKVTEMGQEVTMRCQPILGHNTVFWYRQTMMQGLELLAYFRNRAPLDDSGMPKDRFSAEMPDATLATLKIQPSEPRDSAVYFCASRADSSYNEQFFGPGTRLTVL.

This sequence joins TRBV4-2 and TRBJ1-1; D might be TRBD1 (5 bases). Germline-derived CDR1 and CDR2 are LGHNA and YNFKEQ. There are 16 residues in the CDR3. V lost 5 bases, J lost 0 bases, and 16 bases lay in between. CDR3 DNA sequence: TGTGCCAGCAGCTACGGCCTGACAGACATGAACACTGAAGCTTTCTTT. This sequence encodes CASSYGLTDMNTEAFF.

The CDR3 loop reads CASSLSGYGYTF. CDR3 bases: TGTGCCAGCAGTCTGTCGGGGTATGGCTACACCTTC. This chain uses TRBV27 with TRBJ1-2; D ambiguous. The CDR3 runs 12 residues. V was pared by 5 bases and J by 5 bases, with 9 bases between. Germline lookup yields CDR1 MNHEY and CDR2 SMNVEV (reference sequence).

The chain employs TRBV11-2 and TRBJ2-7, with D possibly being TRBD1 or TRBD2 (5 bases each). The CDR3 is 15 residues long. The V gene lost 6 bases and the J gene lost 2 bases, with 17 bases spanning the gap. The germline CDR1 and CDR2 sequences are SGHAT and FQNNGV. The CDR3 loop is CASRNSGTAPYEQYF. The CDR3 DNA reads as TGTGCCAGCAGGAACTCCGGGACGGCACCCTACGAGCAGTACTTC.

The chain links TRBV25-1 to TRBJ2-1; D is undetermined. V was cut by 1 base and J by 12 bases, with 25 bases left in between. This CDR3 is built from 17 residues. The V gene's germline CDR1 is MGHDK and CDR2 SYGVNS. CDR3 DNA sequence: TGTGCCAGCAGTGAATCCCCTGCGTCTAGTATGGTAATAGGGCAGTTCTTC. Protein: CASSESPASSMVIGQFF. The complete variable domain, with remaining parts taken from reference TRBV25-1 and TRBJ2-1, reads EADIYQTPRYLVIGTGKKITLECSQTMGHDKMYWYQQDPGMELHLIHYSYGVNSTEKGDLSSESTVSRIRTEHFPLTLESARPSHTSQYLCASSESPASSMVIGQFFGPGTRLTVL.

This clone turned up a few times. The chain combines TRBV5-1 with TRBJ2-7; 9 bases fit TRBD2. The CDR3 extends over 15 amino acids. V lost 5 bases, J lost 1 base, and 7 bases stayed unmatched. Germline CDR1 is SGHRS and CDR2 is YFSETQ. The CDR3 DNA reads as TGCGCCAGCAGTAAGACTAGCGGAGGATCCTACGAGCAGTACTTC. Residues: CASSKTSGGSYEQYF. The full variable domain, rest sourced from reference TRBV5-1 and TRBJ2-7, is KAGVTQTPRYLIKTRGQQVTLSCSPISGHRSVSWYQQTPGQGLQFLFEYFSETQRNKGNFPGRFSGRQFSNSRSEMNVSTLELGDSALYLCASSKTSGGSYEQYFGPGTRLTVT.

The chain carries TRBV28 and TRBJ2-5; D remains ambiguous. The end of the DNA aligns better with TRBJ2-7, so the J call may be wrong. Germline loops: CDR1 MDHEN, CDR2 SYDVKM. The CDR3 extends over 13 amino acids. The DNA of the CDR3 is TGTGCCAGCAGTTTACCCCATGTGGTCGAGCAGTACTTC. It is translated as CASSLPHVVEQYF.

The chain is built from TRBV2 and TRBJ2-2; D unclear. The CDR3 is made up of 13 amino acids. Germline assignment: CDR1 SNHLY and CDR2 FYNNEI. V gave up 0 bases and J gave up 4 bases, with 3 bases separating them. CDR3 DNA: TGTGCCAGCAGTGAAGCAAGCACCGGGGAGCTGTTTTTT. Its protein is CASSEASTGELFF.

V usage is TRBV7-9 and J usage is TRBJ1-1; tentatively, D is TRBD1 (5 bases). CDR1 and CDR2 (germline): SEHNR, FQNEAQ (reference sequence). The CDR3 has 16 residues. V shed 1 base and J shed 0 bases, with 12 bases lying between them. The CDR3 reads CASSLGAGPVNTEAFF. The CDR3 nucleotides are TGTGCCAGCAGCTTAGGGGCGGGGCCCGTGAACACTGAAGCTTTCTTT.

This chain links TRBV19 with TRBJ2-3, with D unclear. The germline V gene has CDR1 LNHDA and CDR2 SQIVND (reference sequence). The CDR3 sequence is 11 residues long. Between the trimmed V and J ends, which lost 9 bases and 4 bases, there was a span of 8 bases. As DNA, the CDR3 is TGTGCCAGCAGTGTAGCAGATACGCAGTATTTT. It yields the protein CASSVADTQYF.

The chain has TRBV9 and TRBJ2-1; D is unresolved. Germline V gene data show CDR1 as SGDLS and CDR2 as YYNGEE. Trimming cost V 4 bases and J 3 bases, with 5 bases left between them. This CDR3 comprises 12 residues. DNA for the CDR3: TGTGCCAGCAGCCCCCTCTACAATGAGCAGTTCTTC. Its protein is CASSPLYNEQFF.

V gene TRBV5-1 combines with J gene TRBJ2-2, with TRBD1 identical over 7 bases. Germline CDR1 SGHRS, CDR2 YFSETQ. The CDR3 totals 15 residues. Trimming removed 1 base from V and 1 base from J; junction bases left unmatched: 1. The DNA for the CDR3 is TGCGCCAGCAGCTTGAGGGGGCTGAACACCGGGGAGCTGTTTTTT. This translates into CASSLRGLNTGELFF.

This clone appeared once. The CDR3 DNA reads as TGTGCCAGCCTAGGAAGGGGGGACACTGAAGCTTTCTTT. Amino acids: CASLGRGDTEAFF. V usage is TRBV6-1 and J usage is TRBJ1-1, with D possibly TRBD1 on 6 matching bases. CDR1 and CDR2 from the germline V gene are MNHNS and SASEGT. This CDR3 region has 13 residues. Trimming took 8 bases from V and 3 from J, leaving 13 bases between them.